The 12 T cell receptor beta chains listed next were all sequenced from one sample in a study of T cell repertoires in cytomegalovirus infection. The antigens for these receptors are not known. TCRdb passed the reads through MiXCR, listing each CDR3 protein once. The sample records around 570,000 distinct CDR3 sequences, just under 40% being singletons. This material consisted of cultured PBMCs, taken from culture after CMV antigen stimulation. These receptors were obtained from a human donor in good health (CMV status not recorded). Some clones in this sample may be carry-over from other donors' samples.

This clonotype was detected a few times. This sequence joins TRBV7-6 and TRBJ1-5, with no clear D. The CDR3 is 18 residues long. Germline CDR1 SGHVS, CDR2 FNYEAQ. V gave up 0 bases and J gave up 3 bases, with 18 bases separating them. CDR3 nucleotides: TGTGCCAGCAGCTTAGCGGCTGGAGCCAACTGGGCCAATCAGCCCCAGCATTTT. Amino acids: CASSLAAGANWANQPQHF. Supplemented by reference TRBV7-6 and TRBJ1-5, the full variable domain reads GAGVSQSPRYKVTKRGQDVALRCDPISGHVSLYWYRQALGQGPEFLTYFNYEAQQDKSGLPNDRFSAERPEGSISTLTIQRTEQRDSAMYRCASSLAAGANWANQPQHFGDGTRLSIL.

The rearrangement uses TRBV12-3 or TRBV12-4 and TRBJ2-6; possibly TRBD1 or TRBD2 for D (5 bases each). Trimming cost V 5 bases and J 1 base, with 12 bases left between them. CDR3 length: 16 residues. The CDR3 spells CASSRDRHSGANVLTF. CDR3 bases: TGTGCCAGCAGTCGGGACCGCCATTCTGGGGCCAACGTCCTGACTTTC.

The chain links TRBV19 to TRBJ1-2; 7 nucleotides line up with TRBD1. The CDR3 sequence is 16 residues long. Germline CDR1 LNHDA, CDR2 SQIVND (reference sequence). V lost 3 bases to trimming and J lost 2 bases; unmatched junction nucleotides: 9. CDR3 nucleotides: TGTGCCAGTAGTATTTACGGGACAGATGAAAACTATGGCTACACCTTC. Amino acids: CASSIYGTDENYGYTF.

This clonotype was recorded a few times. This rearrangement joins TRBV11-2 to TRBJ2-7; 7 positions match TRBD1. Trimming cost V 6 bases and J 2 bases; bases outside gene matches: 10. From germline, CDR1 is SGHAT and CDR2 FQNNGV. CDR3 size: 15 residues. This chain's CDR3 is CASRRGGAGTYEQYF. The DNA of the CDR3 is TGTGCCAGCAGACGAGGGGGCGCCGGTACCTACGAGCAGTACTTC.

This clonotype was observed once. The gene calls are TRBV6-6 and TRBJ2-3; 10 nucleotides line up with TRBD2. Germline values: CDR1 MNHNY, CDR2 SVGAGI (reference sequence). Trimming cost V 9 bases and J 2 bases; bases outside gene matches: 14. This CDR3 comprises 17 residues. The DNA of the CDR3 is TGTGCCAGTAATTATCTGGTGCTAGCGGGAGCCACAGATACGCAGTATTTT. Its translation is CASNYLVLAGATDTQYF.

The chain joins TRBV2 to TRBJ1-2; the D gene is possibly TRBD1 (6 bases). Trimming took off 3 bases at V and 4 bases at J, with 21 bases between the two ends. In germline, CDR1 is SNHLY, CDR2 FYNNEI. CDR3 length: 17 amino acids. The CDR3 here is CASSDRQALRGSYGYTF. As DNA, the CDR3 is TGTGCCAGCAGTGACCGACAGGCTTTACGGGGTAGCTATGGCTACACCTTC.

Ten or more counts support this clonotype. The rearrangement uses TRBV19 and TRBJ1-1, with no clear D. This CDR3 region has 11 residues. Trimming took off 5 bases at V and 4 bases at J, with 5 bases between the two ends. Germline CDR1 reads LNHDA; CDR2 reads SQIVND (reference sequence). The CDR3 DNA sequence: TGTGCCAGTAGTGGAGGCACTGAAGCTTTCTTT. This codes for CASSGGTEAFF.

This clonotype appeared many times. This chain uses TRBV7-2 with TRBJ2-3, with 9 bases fitting TRBD2. The trim removed 5 bases at V and 6 bases at J, leaving 9 bases unmatched. CDR3 length: 15 amino acids. Looked up from germline, CDR1 is SGHTA and CDR2 is FQGNSA. This CDR3 reads CASSNLRGGADTQYF. Written as DNA, the CDR3 is TGTGCCAGCAGCAACCTCCGCGGGGGGGCGGATACGCAGTATTTT.

There are many counts of this clonotype. The chain combines TRBV7-2 with TRBJ2-3; tentatively, D is TRBD1 (6 bases). V gave up 4 bases and J gave up 0 bases, with 8 bases separating them. The CDR3 consists of 14 residues. From germline, CDR1 is SGHTA and CDR2 FQGNSA. Here the CDR3 DNA reads TGTGCCAGCAGCTGGACAGAAAGCACAGATACGCAGTATTTT. It is translated as CASSWTESTDTQYF.

Only a few counts were recorded for this clonotype. The chain links TRBV7-8 to TRBJ1-1; perhaps TRBD1 as D (6 bases). Per the germline V gene, CDR1 is SGHVS and CDR2 is FQNEAQ. Between the trimmed V and J ends, which lost 7 bases and 4 bases, there was a span of 22 bases. The CDR3 has 16 residues. CDR3 nucleotides: TGTGCCAGCACCCCGGCGGTAGGGGGGCTGGGCACTGAAGCTTTCTTT. Translated: CASTPAVGGLGTEAFF.

This clonotype was counted at least ten times. The rearrangement joins TRBV7-2 to TRBJ2-7; D gene unclear. The CDR3 covers 13 residues. The V end lost 4 bases, the J end lost 4 bases, and 11 bases lay between the germline ends. The germline CDR1 and CDR2 sequences are SGHTA and FQGNSA. The CDR3 DNA is TGTGCCAGCAGCTCCCGAGACTCTTACGAGCAGTACTTC. It yields the protein CASSSRDSYEQYF.

The chain employs TRBV7-9 and TRBJ2-3; 12 bases fit TRBD1. Per germline, CDR1 SEHNR and CDR2 FQNEAQ (reference sequence). CDR3 size: 16 residues. V lost 5 bases and J lost 0; bases outside the gene matches: 3. CDR3 sequence (DNA): TGTGCCAGCAGCCTGGGACAGGGGGCGAGCACAGATACGCAGTATTTT. It is translated as CASSLGQGASTDTQYF.